Below are 14 T cell receptor beta chains sequenced from a single sample in a study of T cell repertoires in cytomegalovirus infection. TCRdb re-analysed the reads in MiXCR, keeping a single row per CDR3 protein. Of some 560,000 distinct CDR3 sequences in the sample, over 35% were seen once. Antigens of these TCRs are unknown. The sample was cultured PBMCs, taken from culture after CMV antigen stimulation. The receptors here all came from a human donor in good health (CMV status not recorded). Some clones in this sample may be carry-over from other donors' samples.

V gene TRBV12-3 or TRBV12-4 combines with J gene TRBJ2-2; no clear D gene. V lost 10 bases to trimming and J lost 8 bases, with 11 bases between them. The CDR3 is 11 amino acids. CDR3 sequence: CATRAGGELFF. The CDR3 DNA follows: TGTGCCACCCGGGCCGGAGGGGAGCTGTTTTTT.

The chain recombines TRBV18 with TRBJ1-1; 7 bases fit TRBD1. The junction had 8 bases not matched to a gene; V was cut back by 4 bases and J by 6 bases. The CDR3 runs 14 residues. CDR1 is KGHSH and CDR2 is LQKENI in the germline V gene. CDR3: CASSRDSASPEAFF. For the CDR3, the DNA is TGTGCCAGCTCACGGGACAGCGCGTCTCCTGAAGCTTTCTTT.

This clonotype has just a few counts. The genes are TRBV7-9 and TRBJ2-1; 8 bases map to TRBD1. The CDR3 sequence is 17 residues long. With V trimmed by 0 bases and J by 0 bases, 4 bases remained unmatched. Germline values: CDR1 SEHNR, CDR2 FQNEAQ (reference sequence). The CDR3 loop is CASSLAPGTGSYNEQFF. The CDR3 DNA sequence: TGTGCCAGCAGCTTAGCCCCAGGGACAGGCTCCTACAATGAGCAGTTCTTC.

Note on this clonotype: Possible read error: a much larger clone is one base away. The chain carries TRBV28 and TRBJ1-6; D not resolved. V was pared by 6 bases and J by 8 bases, with 5 bases between. The CDR3 length is 11 residues. Per germline, CDR1 MDHEN and CDR2 SYDVKM. CDR3 nucleotide sequence: TGTGCCAGCAGCTCACATTCACCCCTCCACTTT. Translated, it gives CASSSHSPLHF.

The chain couples TRBV18 to TRBJ1-6; TRBD1 matches at 7 bases. CDR3 length: 16 amino acids. Germline V gene sequence: CDR1 KGHSH, CDR2 LQKENI. J lost 7 bases, V lost 2 bases, and 8 bases had no gene match. This chain's CDR3 is CASSPSSQGGNSPLHF. CDR3 nucleotide sequence: TGTGCCAGCTCACCATCGAGCCAGGGGGGGAATTCACCCCTCCACTTT.

The chain recombines TRBV11-2 with TRBJ2-1; D is ambiguous. With 0 bases removed from V and 2 bases from J, the gap between germline ends came to 5 bases. CDR3 length equals 14 residues. CDR1 is SGHAT, CDR2 FQNNGV, per germline. The CDR3 sequence: CASSLEVTYNEQFF. The CDR3 DNA reads TGTGCCAGCAGCTTAGAAGTCACCTACAATGAGCAGTTCTTC. Full variable domain (rest looked up from reference TRBV11-2 and TRBJ2-1): EAGVAQSPRYKIIEKRQSVAFWCNPISGHATLYWYQQILGQGPKLLIQFQNNGVVDDSQLPKDRFSAERLKGVDSTLKIQPAKLEDSAVYLCASSLEVTYNEQFFGPGTRLTVL.

This clonotype was detected once. V gene TRBV19 combines with J gene TRBJ2-2; 7 bases map to TRBD1. Germline V gene sequence: CDR1 LNHDA, CDR2 SQIVND (reference sequence). The CDR3 contains 14 residues. Trimming removed 7 bases from V and 2 bases from J; junction bases left unmatched: 4. In DNA form, the CDR3 reads TGTGCCAGTATAAGGGGGCCTAACACCGGGGAGCTGTTTTTT. This sequence encodes CASIRGPNTGELFF.

This rearrangement joins TRBV5-4 to TRBJ2-5; 7 positions match TRBD1. Germline assignment: CDR1 SGHNT and CDR2 YYREEE (reference sequence). CDR3 length equals 15 residues. The ends lost 4 bases at V and 2 bases at J; junction bases unmatched: 8. The CDR3 DNA reads TGTGCCAGCAGCCCCATAGGGGGACAGCAAGAGACCCAGTACTTC. Its protein is CASSPIGGQQETQYF.

This rearrangement joins TRBV6-1 to TRBJ2-1; D gene unclear. Germline V gives CDR1 MNHNS, CDR2 SASEGT. The ends were cut back, 11 bases at V and 7 bases at J, with 12 bases in the middle. The CDR3 sequence is 11 residues long. CDR3 in amino acids: CAGLQGNEQFF. The CDR3 DNA reads as TGTGCCGGCCTTCAAGGGAATGAGCAGTTCTTC.

The rearrangement links TRBV12-3 or TRBV12-4 to TRBJ1-1; maybe TRBD1 (6 bases). The CDR3 runs 16 residues. Trimming stripped 3 bases from V and 4 bases from J, with 18 bases between. CDR3 protein: CASSFGREGGGTEAFF. In DNA form, the CDR3 reads TGTGCCAGCAGTTTCGGCAGGGAGGGGGGAGGCACTGAAGCTTTCTTT.

The chain combines TRBV7-6 with TRBJ2-1, with D possibly matching TRBD2 (5 bases). Germline CDR1 reads SGHVS; CDR2 reads FNYEAQ. CDR3 length equals 17 residues. The V and J ends lost 1 base and 5 bases respectively, with 18 bases between them. CDR3 sequence reads: CASSLGYRGRLHNEQFF. Written as DNA, the CDR3 is TGTGCCAGCAGCTTAGGGTACCGGGGTCGGTTGCACAATGAGCAGTTCTTC.

This clonotype was detected ten times or more. This chain joins TRBV7-2 and TRBJ1-5, with D possibly being TRBD1 (5 bases). The V gene's germline CDR1 is SGHTA and CDR2 FQGNSA. The CDR3 covers 13 residues. Trimming removed 1 base at V and 9 bases at J, with 10 bases between. CDR3 protein: CASSLGGAWPQHF. The CDR3 region has the DNA TGTGCCAGCAGCTTAGGAGGGGCTTGGCCCCAGCATTTT. Complete variable domain (other parts from reference TRBV7-2 and TRBJ1-5): GAGVSQSPSNKVTEKGKDVELRCDPISGHTALYWYRQSLGQGLEFLIYFQGNSAPDKSGLPSDRFSAERTGGSVSTLTIQRTQQEDSAVYLCASSLGGAWPQHFGDGTRLSIL.

The gene calls are TRBV6-1 and TRBJ1-2; D is ambiguous. There are 15 residues in the CDR3. V shed 1 base and J shed 5 bases, with 14 bases lying between them. The germline V gene encodes CDR1 MNHNS and CDR2 SASEGT. The CDR3 reads CASSEGHSLAYGYTF. CDR3 in DNA: TGTGCCAGCAGTGAAGGCCACAGTTTAGCGTATGGCTACACCTTC.

The sample holds a few counts of this clonotype. This sequence joins TRBV7-6 and TRBJ2-2; 8 positions match TRBD1. V trimming: 5 bases; J trimming: 4 bases; junction bases outside the gene matches: 3. Germline CDR1 reads SGHVS; CDR2 reads FNYEAQ. The CDR3 sequence is 14 residues long. The CDR3: CASSRTGFTGELFF. The DNA of the CDR3 is TGTGCCAGCAGCCGGACAGGGTTCACCGGGGAGCTGTTTTTT.